These T cell receptor beta chains were read from a single sample in a study of T-cell memory formation after mild COVID-19. TCRdb reprocessed the 5' RACE reads with MiXCR, giving one entry per CDR3 protein. This table has 450,000 to 650,000 distinct CDR3 sequences, about a fifth appearing once. Specimen: PBMCs or a T cell subset sorted from them (not recorded which). The receptors stem from an adult woman who had mild COVID-19 (a few samples of this study predate the infection). Cell type and time point are not known. CDR3s include the opening cysteine and the closing phenylalanine or tryptophan. D genes are given only for firm matches. Clone size, where shown, is once, few, many, or a class for clones that have expanded.

D: TRBD2; size: .; J: TRBJ2-1; V: TRBV7-2; DNA: TGTGCCAGCAGCTCTCCCGGCGGGGGTGCGAACAATGAGCAGTTCTTC; CDR3: CASSSPGGGANNEQFF
D: .; size: .; J: TRBJ2-6; V: TRBV7-3; DNA: TGTGCCAGCAGCGCCGACAGGCGCTCTGGTGCCAACGTCCTGACTTTC; CDR3: CASSADRRSGANVLTF
D: .; size: many; J: TRBJ2-5; V: TRBV7-7; DNA: TGTGCTAGCAGCTCTTTCGGCCGTGATTCGGAGACCCAGTACTTC; CDR3: CASSSFGRDSETQYF
D: .; size: .; J: TRBJ2-7; V: TRBV19; DNA: TGTGCCAGTAGCTTCGGGGGACTCTACGAGCAGTACTTC; CDR3: CASSFGGLYEQYF
D: TRBD1; size: .; J: TRBJ1-1; V: TRBV14; DNA: TGTGCCAGCAGCCCCCACAGGGGTTGGGACACTGAAGCTTTCTTT; CDR3: CASSPHRGWDTEAFF
D: TRBD2; size: few; J: TRBJ2-5; V: TRBV29-1; DNA: TGCAGCGCTGTAGCGGGGCTGGGAGAGACCCAGTACTTC; CDR3: CSAVAGLGETQYF
D: .; size: many; J: TRBJ1-5; V: TRBV12-3/TRBV12-4; DNA: TGTGCCAGCAGTTTATCATGGGGAAGCAATCAGCCCCAGCATTTT; CDR3: CASSLSWGSNQPQHF
D: TRBD2; size: few; J: TRBJ2-5; V: TRBV20-1; DNA: TGCAGTGCTAGAGGAGGTAGCGGGGGGCAAGAGACCCAGTACTTC; CDR3: CSARGGSGGQETQYF
D: .; size: few; J: TRBJ2-7; V: TRBV29-1; DNA: TGCAGCGTTTGCACATGGGGTGGCGGGACCTACGAGCAGTACTTC; CDR3: CSVCTWGGGTYEQYF
D: .; size: .; J: TRBJ1-5; V: TRBV4-3; DNA: TGCGCCAGCAGCCAAGAGGTGAGCAATCAGCCCCAGCATTTT; CDR3: CASSQEVSNQPQHF
D: TRBD1; size: few; J: TRBJ2-2; V: TRBV24-1; DNA: TGTGCCACCAGTGATCCGGGACAGACAACCGGGGAGCTGTTTTTT; CDR3: CATSDPGQTTGELFF
D: TRBD1; size: few; J: TRBJ1-5; V: TRBV5-6; DNA: TGTGCCAGCAGCGCCAGTAGGGGGCCATATAGCAATCAGCCCCAGCATTTT; CDR3: CASSASRGPYSNQPQHF
D: .; size: .; J: TRBJ1-2; V: TRBV4-1; DNA: TGCGCCAGCAGCCAAGACGGCGACGGCTACTATGGCTACACCTTC; CDR3: CASSQDGDGYYGYTF
D: TRBD2; size: .; J: TRBJ2-7; V: TRBV11-3; DNA: TGTGCCAGCAGCTTAGATGGTCTAGCGGGAGGGCCGGTTTTTTACGAGCAGTACTTC; CDR3: CASSLDGLAGGPVFYEQYF
D: .; size: .; J: TRBJ1-5; V: TRBV10-3; DNA: TGTGCCATCAGTGATGACCAGGGTGGTCAGCCCCAGCATTTT; CDR3: CAISDDQGGQPQHF
D: .; size: .; J: TRBJ2-3; V: TRBV29-1; DNA: TGCAGCGTCCGGAGGGGGCCCGATCGGGATACGCAGTATTTT; CDR3: CSVRRGPDRDTQYF
D: .; size: .; J: TRBJ2-7; V: TRBV3-1; DNA: TGTGCCAGCAGCCGCCATTTCATCCGGGACACCAGGCCCTACGAGCAGTACTTC; CDR3: CASSRHFIRDTRPYEQYF
D: TRBD1; size: .; J: TRBJ1-5; V: TRBV6-5; DNA: TGTGCCAGCAGTTCCACTGGGACAGGGGATCAGCCCCAGCATTTT; CDR3: CASSSTGTGDQPQHF
D: .; size: few; J: TRBJ2-7; V: TRBV7-9; DNA: TGTGCCAGCAGCTTGGTACCCACGTTCTCCTACGAGCAGTACTTC; CDR3: CASSLVPTFSYEQYF
D: .; size: .; J: TRBJ2-6; V: TRBV27; DNA: TGTGCCAGTATCAAGGACTATTCTCTAACCGGGGCCAACGTCCTGACTTTC; CDR3: CASIKDYSLTGANVLTF
D: .; size: .; J: TRBJ1-4; V: TRBV2; DNA: TGTGCCAGCAGGGCCGGAGAAGCAACTAATGAAAAACTGTTTTTT; CDR3: CASRAGEATNEKLFF
D: TRBD1; size: few; J: TRBJ2-3; V: TRBV7-9; DNA: TGTGCCACCTACGGACAGGGCGGGCGGGCAGATACGCAGTATTTT; CDR3: CATYGQGGRADTQYF
D: TRBD2; size: .; J: TRBJ2-7; V: TRBV7-9; DNA: TGTGCCAGCAGCTTACAAGGCGGGAGCGAGCAGTACTTC; CDR3: CASSLQGGSEQYF
D: .; size: .; J: TRBJ1-1; V: TRBV7-2; DNA: TGTGCCAGCAGCACTCTGGCAGGGGCTGAAGCTTTCTTT; CDR3: CASSTLAGAEAFF
D: .; size: .; J: TRBJ1-1; V: TRBV9; DNA: TGTGCCAGCAGCCCACCCGGGAGCCTGAACACTGAAGCTTTCTTT; CDR3: CASSPPGSLNTEAFF
D: .; size: .; J: TRBJ2-7; V: TRBV9; DNA: TGTGCCAGCAGCGTAGCGAGGGGCGAGCAGTACTTC; CDR3: CASSVARGEQYF
D: .; size: few; J: TRBJ2-5; V: TRBV7-2; DNA: TGTGCCAGCAGCGGGGGAGGAGGGGTAAGCCGGACCCAGTACTTC; CDR3: CASSGGGGVSRTQYF
D: TRBD2; size: .; J: TRBJ2-7; V: TRBV20-1; DNA: TGCAGTGCTCAGACTAGCGGGAGTTTCTCCTACGAGCAGTACTTC; CDR3: CSAQTSGSFSYEQYF
D: TRBD2; size: few; J: TRBJ2-1; V: TRBV15; DNA: TGTGCCACCAGCAGAGAGTCAGCGGGGCCCTCATACAATGAGCAGTTCTTC; CDR3: CATSRESAGPSYNEQFF
D: TRBD1; size: few; J: TRBJ1-4; V: TRBV12-3/TRBV12-4; DNA: TGTGCCAGCAGTTTTGACAGGGAGGGGGAAAAACTGTTTTTT; CDR3: CASSFDREGEKLFF
D: TRBD2; size: few; J: TRBJ2-1; V: TRBV5-1; DNA: TGCGCCAGCAGCTTGGTCCCCTTGGGGGGGACCTACAATGAGCAGTTCTTC; CDR3: CASSLVPLGGTYNEQFF
D: TRBD2; size: few; J: TRBJ2-5; V: TRBV4-2; DNA: TGTGCCAGCAGCCAAAGTCCTCTAGCGGGAGAATTTGAGACCCAGTACTTC; CDR3: CASSQSPLAGEFETQYF
D: .; size: .; J: TRBJ2-1; V: TRBV6-5; DNA: TGTGCCAGCAGTTACTCGAATAAGGACAATGAGCAGTTCTTC; CDR3: CASSYSNKDNEQFF
D: .; size: .; J: TRBJ2-7; V: TRBV11-2; DNA: TGTGCCAGCAGCTTAGGATCCCAGGTTCCCTACGAGCAGTACTTC; CDR3: CASSLGSQVPYEQYF
D: TRBD1; size: .; J: TRBJ2-1; V: TRBV24-1; DNA: TGTGCCACCAGCCCACAGGGGACAAATGAGCAGTTCTTC; CDR3: CATSPQGTNEQFF
D: TRBD2; size: few; J: TRBJ2-7; V: TRBV20-1; DNA: TGCAGTGCTAGGCCCTCAGGGCTAGCGGCTTACGAGCAGTACTTC; CDR3: CSARPSGLAAYEQYF
D: TRBD1; size: few; J: TRBJ1-2; V: TRBV18; DNA: TGTGCCAGCTCACCACCGGTGGACAGGGCGAATGGCTACACCTTC; CDR3: CASSPPVDRANGYTF
D: .; size: few; J: TRBJ1-3; V: TRBV5-1; DNA: TGCGCCAGCAGCTTTGGGACTCCTGGAAACACCATATATTTT; CDR3: CASSFGTPGNTIYF
D: .; size: .; J: TRBJ2-1; V: TRBV4-1; DNA: TGCGCCAGCAGCCAATTTACGCTAGACTCCTACAATGAGCAGTTCTTC; CDR3: CASSQFTLDSYNEQFF
D: .; size: .; J: TRBJ2-5; V: TRBV7-2; DNA: TGTGCCAGCAGCTTAGCGGCGCTAGTAGAGACCCAGTACTTC; CDR3: CASSLAALVETQYF
D: .; size: .; J: TRBJ2-7; V: TRBV27; DNA: TGTGCCAGCAGTCCCGCCGGGGAATACGAGCAGTACTTC; CDR3: CASSPAGEYEQYF
D: TRBD1; size: .; J: TRBJ2-1; V: TRBV10-3; DNA: TGTGCCATCAGGGGACAGGTCCTAGCAGGTAGTGAGCAGTTCTTC; CDR3: CAIRGQVLAGSEQFF
D: TRBD1; size: .; J: TRBJ2-7; V: TRBV3-1; DNA: TGTGCCAGCAGCCAAGATCTACAGGGGATCTACGAGCAGTACTTC; CDR3: CASSQDLQGIYEQYF